This is a list of T cell receptor beta chains from one sample in a study of T cells after yellow fever vaccination. In TCRdb, the 5' RACE reads were re-called with MiXCR into one record per CDR3 protein. This table holds 620,000 or so distinct CDR3 sequences, 10% to 15% found once. The sample here was PBMCs, taken on the day of the yellow fever booster vaccination. These receptors originate from a young man who received the YFV17D yellow fever vaccine. The CDR3 runs from the conserved cysteine through the conserved F or W. A D gene is named only where the DNA matches it firmly. Where a row states a size, it is once, few, many or the class of an expanded clone; other rows omit it.

J gene | D gene | clone size | V gene | CDR3 DNA | CDR3 protein
TRBJ1-6 | TRBD1 | - | TRBV19 | TGTGCCAGTAGTATGGGACAGAATAATTCACCCCTCCACTTT | CASSMGQNNSPLHF
TRBJ2-7 | TRBD2 | few | TRBV19 | TGTGCCAGCTCGGCGGGGGGCGCTTCCTACGAGCAGTACTTC | CASSAGGASYEQYF
TRBJ2-5 | - | - | TRBV7-6 | TGTGCCAGCAGCTTAGTGGTACAGGGCCTTCCCGGGGCCCAGTACTTC | CASSLVVQGLPGAQYF
TRBJ2-1 | - | many | TRBV5-1 | TGTGCCAGCAGCCTGGACCCCTACAATGAGCAGTTCTTC | CASSLDPYNEQFF
TRBJ2-1 | TRBD1 | - | TRBV9 | TGTGCCAGCAGCGGCTACAGGGGAAATGAGCAGTTCTTC | CASSGYRGNEQFF
TRBJ2-5 | - | few | TRBV20-1 | TGCAGTGCCCATAGGGGGGGGACGGAGACCCAGTACTTC | CSAHRGGTETQYF
TRBJ2-3 | - | - | TRBV6-2/TRBV6-3 | TGTGCCAGCAGTTACCACAAAGATACGCAGTATTTT | CASSYHKDTQYF
TRBJ2-2 | TRBD2 | - | TRBV5-1 | TGCGCCAGCAGCTTGGCAGCGACTAGCGGGAGGATGACCGGGGAGCTGTTTTTT | CASSLAATSGRMTGELFF
TRBJ2-1 | TRBD2 | few | TRBV9 | TGTGCCAGCAGCGTAACAAGCGGGAGGGCCGATGAGCAGTTCTTC | CASSVTSGRADEQFF
TRBJ2-7 | - | many | TRBV9 | TGTGCCAGCAGCCCAGGTGGACGATTCTCCTACGAGCAGTACTTC | CASSPGGRFSYEQYF
TRBJ1-2 | - | few | TRBV7-2 | TGTGCCAGCAGCTTAGCTTTAGGTCTTAGTGGCTACACCTTC | CASSLALGLSGYTF
TRBJ2-3 | - | many | TRBV29-1 | TGCAGCGTTGAAAGAGATACGCAGTATTTT | CSVERDTQYF
TRBJ2-1 | - | - | TRBV14 | TGTGCCAGCAGCCAGTACCCGGACGGGGAGCAGTTCTTC | CASSQYPDGEQFF
TRBJ2-7 | - | many | TRBV7-8 | TGTGCCAGCAGCTTAGAGGTAGAATACGAGCAGTACTTC | CASSLEVEYEQYF
TRBJ1-2 | - | many | TRBV12-3/TRBV12-4 | TGTGCCAGCAGCCTCAGGGTGGGCTATGGCTACACCTTC | CASSLRVGYGYTF
TRBJ2-1 | - | - | TRBV7-9 | TGTGCCAGCTCGACACCGGGCTCCTACAATGAGCAGCTCTTC | CASSTPGSYNEQLF
TRBJ2-3 | - | few | TRBV5-1 | TGCGCCAGCAGCCCCGCGGGCCCCAGCACAGATACGCAGTATTTT | CASSPAGPSTDTQYF
TRBJ1-1 | - | - | TRBV19 | TGTGCCAGTAGTGTGTGGGACGGAGGCACTGAAGCTTTCTTT | CASSVWDGGTEAFF
TRBJ2-1 | - | many | TRBV18 | TGTGCCAGCTCACCACCTAGTAATGAGCAGTTCTTC | CASSPPSNEQFF
TRBJ2-1 | TRBD2 | many | TRBV7-9 | TGTGCCAGCAGCTCCCTCGGGACTATCAATGAGCAGTTCTTC | CASSSLGTINEQFF
TRBJ2-7 | - | few | TRBV11-3 | TGTGCCAGCAGCTCGCCATTTCGGGACAAGATAGGTAGTCCCTTCACCTACGAGCAGTACTTC | CASSSPFRDKIGSPFTYEQYF
TRBJ2-1 | TRBD2 | - | TRBV20-1 | TGCAGTGCTCCCCGGGGGGGACAAATACTATCCTACAATGAGCAGTTCTTC | CSAPRGGQILSYNEQFF
TRBJ2-7 | TRBD1 | - | TRBV6-2/TRBV6-3 | TGTGCCAGCAGTTACTCCCGGACAGAGGACAGGGCCCTCTCCTACGAGCAGTACTTC | CASSYSRTEDRALSYEQYF
TRBJ2-2 | TRBD2 | - | TRBV4-3 | TGCGCCAGCAGCCAAGACGGACTAGCGGGATCCACCGGGGAGCTGTTTTTT | CASSQDGLAGSTGELFF
TRBJ2-3 | TRBD2 | many | TRBV7-3 | TGTGCCAGCAGCCAAGGGAGGGACACGCAGTATTTT | CASSQGRDTQYF
TRBJ2-1 | - | - | TRBV19 | TGTGCCAGTAGCATGGGGCGGAGTCACAATGAGCAGTTCTTC | CASSMGRSHNEQFF
TRBJ2-2 | TRBD2 | - | TRBV20-1 | TGCAGTGCTCGAGATAGCGGGAGAGGGACCGGGGAGCTGTTTTTT | CSARDSGRGTGELFF
TRBJ2-5 | - | few | TRBV27 | TGTGCCAGCAGGGAACAACAGGGCTTCGTAGAGACCCAGTACTTC | CASREQQGFVETQYF
TRBJ2-3 | - | few | TRBV5-1 | TGCGCCAGCAGCGGGGCGGTGCGGGTCCCGACAGATACGCAGTATTTT | CASSGAVRVPTDTQYF
TRBJ2-2 | - | few | TRBV10-3 | TGTGCCATCAGTGAGATGGAGACTAGATACACCGGGGAGCTGTTTTTT | CAISEMETRYTGELFF
TRBJ2-6 | TRBD1 | - | TRBV19 | TGTGCCAGTAGTATACAGGGGGCCTTTGGGGCCAACGTCCTGACTTTC | CASSIQGAFGANVLTF
TRBJ2-3 | - | few | TRBV7-2 | TGTGCCAGCAGCTTAGGCTTGGGGGGGCAAAATACGCAGTATTTT | CASSLGLGGQNTQYF
TRBJ1-5 | - | few | TRBV19 | TGTGCCAGTAGTATAGATCGCGCTTCACAGAATCAGCCCCAGCATTTT | CASSIDRASQNQPQHF
TRBJ2-7 | TRBD2 | - | TRBV5-1 | TGCGCCAGCAGTAACTTAGCGGGCCTCTACGAGCAGTACTTC | CASSNLAGLYEQYF
TRBJ2-1 | - | - | TRBV9 | TGTGCCAGCAGCGTAGATCGCAGCGGTAATGAGCAGTTCTTC | CASSVDRSGNEQFF
TRBJ2-7 | - | few | TRBV18 | TGTGCCAGCTCACCACCAACAGGAGTCCACGAGCAGTACTTC | CASSPPTGVHEQYF
TRBJ2-7 | TRBD1 | - | TRBV24-1 | TGTGCCACCGGACAGGGGGGGGACGAGCAGTACTTC | CATGQGGDEQYF
TRBJ2-1 | - | few | TRBV5-6 | TGTGCCAGCCGCGTTGGAGGCGTAACCTACAATGAGCAGTTCTTC | CASRVGGVTYNEQFF
TRBJ2-7 | - | - | TRBV14 | TGTGCCAGCAGCCAAACAGTCGGATATACCGAGCAGTACTTC | CASSQTVGYTEQYF
TRBJ2-2 | - | few | TRBV25-1 | TGTGCCAGCAGCGAGACAGGACTCCAGGAAGGGGAGCTGTTTTTT | CASSETGLQEGELFF
TRBJ2-3 | - | - | TRBV19 | TGTGCCAGTAGACCGGGACAAAACACAGATACGCAGTATTTT | CASRPGQNTDTQYF
TRBJ2-2 | - | few | TRBV25-1 | TGTGCCAGCAGTGAAAACGGGAACACCGGGGAGCTGTTTTTT | CASSENGNTGELFF
TRBJ1-1 | - | few | TRBV4-2 | TGTGCCAGCAGCCAAGATGGAAATAGGAACACTGAAGCTTTCTTT | CASSQDGNRNTEAFF
TRBJ2-5 | TRBD1 | - | TRBV18 | TGTGCCAGCTCACCCTTTCCACCTCAGGGGGCTAGACAAGAGACCCAGTACTTC | CASSPFPPQGARQETQYF
TRBJ1-1 | TRBD1 | - | TRBV5-1 | TGCGCCAGCAGCTTGGAAGGGACAGAGGGCACAGCTTTCTTT | CASSLEGTEGTAFF
TRBJ1-4 | TRBD1 | few | TRBV14 | TGTGCCAGCAGCCCACAGGGGGTGAATGAAAAACTGTTTTTT | CASSPQGVNEKLFF
TRBJ2-2 | TRBD1 | few | TRBV15 | TGTGCCACCAGCGGTGGGACAGGTGCGAACACCGGGGAGCTGTTTTTT | CATSGGTGANTGELFF
TRBJ1-6 | - | few | TRBV5-4 | TGTGCCAGCAGCTTGGACCCGGACATGACTTCACCCCTCCACTTT | CASSLDPDMTSPLHF